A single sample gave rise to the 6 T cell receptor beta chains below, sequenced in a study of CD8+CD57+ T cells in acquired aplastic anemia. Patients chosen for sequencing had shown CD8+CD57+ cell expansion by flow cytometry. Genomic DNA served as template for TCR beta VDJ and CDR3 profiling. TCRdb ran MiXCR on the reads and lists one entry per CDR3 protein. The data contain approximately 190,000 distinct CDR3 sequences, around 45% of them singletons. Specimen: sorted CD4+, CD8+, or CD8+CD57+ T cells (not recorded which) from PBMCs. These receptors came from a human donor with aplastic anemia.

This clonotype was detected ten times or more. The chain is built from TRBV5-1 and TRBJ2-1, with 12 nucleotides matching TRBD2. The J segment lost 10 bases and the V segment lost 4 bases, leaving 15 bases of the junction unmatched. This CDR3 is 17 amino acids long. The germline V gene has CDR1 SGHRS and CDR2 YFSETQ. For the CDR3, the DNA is TGCGCCAGCAGCGCCCCTAGCGGGAGGGCCGTTATGACCGAGCAGTTCTTC. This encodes CASSAPSGRAVMTEQFF.

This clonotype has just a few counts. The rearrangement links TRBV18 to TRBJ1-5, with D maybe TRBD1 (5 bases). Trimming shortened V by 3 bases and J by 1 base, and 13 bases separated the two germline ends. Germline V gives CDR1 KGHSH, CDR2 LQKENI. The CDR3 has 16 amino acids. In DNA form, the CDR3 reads TGTGCCAGCTCACCGACCATAGGGGCGAGCAATCAGCCCCAGCATTTT. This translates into CASSPTIGASNQPQHF. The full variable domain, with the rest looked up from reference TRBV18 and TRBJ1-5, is NAGVMQNPRHLVRRRGQEARLRCSPMKGHSHVYWYRQLPEEGLKFMVYLQKENIIDESGMPKERFSAEFPKEGPSILRIQQVVRGDSAAYFCASSPTIGASNQPQHFGDGTRLSIL.

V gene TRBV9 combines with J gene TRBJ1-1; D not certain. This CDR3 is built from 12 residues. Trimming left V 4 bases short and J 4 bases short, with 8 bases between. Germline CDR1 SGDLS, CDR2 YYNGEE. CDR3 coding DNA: TGTGCCAGCAGCATGAGCCCCACTGAAGCTTTCTTT. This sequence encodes CASSMSPTEAFF.

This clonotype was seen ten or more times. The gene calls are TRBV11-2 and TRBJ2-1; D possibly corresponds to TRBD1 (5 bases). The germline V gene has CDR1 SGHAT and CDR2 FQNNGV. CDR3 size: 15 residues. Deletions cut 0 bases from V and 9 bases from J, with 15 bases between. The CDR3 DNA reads TGTGCCAGCAGCTTAGATCCGGCAGGGTTTGGTGAGCAGTTCTTC. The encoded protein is CASSLDPAGFGEQFF.

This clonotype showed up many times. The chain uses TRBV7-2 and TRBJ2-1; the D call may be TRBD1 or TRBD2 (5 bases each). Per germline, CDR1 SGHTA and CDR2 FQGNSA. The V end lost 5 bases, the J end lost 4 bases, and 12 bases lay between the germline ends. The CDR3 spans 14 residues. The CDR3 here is CASSPGTAYNEQFF. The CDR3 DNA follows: TGTGCCAGCAGCCCCGGGACGGCTTACAATGAGCAGTTCTTC.

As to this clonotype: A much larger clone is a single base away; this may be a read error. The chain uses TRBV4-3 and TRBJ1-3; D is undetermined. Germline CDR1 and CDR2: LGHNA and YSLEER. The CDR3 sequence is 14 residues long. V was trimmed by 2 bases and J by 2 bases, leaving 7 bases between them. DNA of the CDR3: TGCGCCAGCAGCCAAAGTGGGCCTGGAAACACCATATATTTT. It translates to CASSQSGPGNTIYF.